This passage covers 25 T cell receptor beta chains from one sample sequenced in a study of blood T cell repertoires in COVID-19. Profiled with immunoSEQ multiplex PCR; TCRdb holds only in-frame clones, not every one. The sample holds 90,000 to 130,000 clones; over 65% are singletons and the top ten take around 4%. The sequenced material came from peripheral blood. The receptor source for this set is a woman older than 75 with acute or convalescent COVID-19.

This clone was seen a few times. One end of the junction is discordant with germline, which a read error may explain. The chain couples TRBV30 to TRBJ2-7, with D perhaps matching TRBD1 (6 bases). In germline, CDR1 is GTSNPN, CDR2 SVGIG (reference sequence). CDR3 length equals 12 residues. CDR3 DNA: TGTGCCTGGAGCCGAGGATCCGGGACACAAACTTTC. This sequence encodes CAWSRGSGTQTF.

The chain couples TRBV3-1 (or the pseudogene TRBV3-2) to TRBJ1-1; 7 bases line up with TRBD1. The germline V gene has CDR1 LGHDT and CDR2 YNNKEL (reference sequence). J lost 5 bases, V lost 5 bases, and 5 bases had no gene match. The CDR3 has 13 amino acids. CDR3: CASSNVRGTEAFF. CDR3 sequence (DNA): TGTGCCAGCAGCAATGTCAGGGGGACTGAAGCTTTCTTT.

This clone is deemed medium-sized. The chain links TRBV19 to TRBJ2-7, with 11 bases identical to TRBD1. The CDR3 length is 14 residues. Germline CDR1 is LNHDA and CDR2 is SQIVND (reference sequence). J lost 3 bases, V lost 5 bases, and 3 bases had no gene match. In nucleotides, the CDR3 is TGTGCCAGTAGTCCAGGGACAGGGGGCTACGAGCAGTACTTC. Translated: CASSPGTGGYEQYF.

The rearrangement links TRBV4-3 to TRBJ2-3; D possibly corresponds to TRBD2 (6 bases). The CDR3 consists of 15 residues. V was trimmed by 0 bases and J by 9 bases, leaving 16 bases between them. From germline, CDR1 is LGHNA and CDR2 YSLEER. The CDR3 coding sequence is TGCGCCAGCAGCCAAGACGGGAGCGGACCTCGGACGCAGTATTTT. Translated: CASSQDGSGPRTQYF.

V gene TRBV14 combines with J gene TRBJ1-5; tentative D call: TRBD1 (6 bases). The germline V gene encodes CDR1 SGHDN and CDR2 FVKESK. V shed 2 bases and J shed 9 bases, with 11 bases lying between them. This CDR3 is built from 13 residues. CDR3 nucleotide sequence: TGTGCCAGCAGCCAATTTGGGGGGGCGCCCCAGCATTTT. This gives the protein CASSQFGGAPQHF.

This clone was seen only once. The chain combines TRBV2 with TRBJ2-3, with D possibly being TRBD2 (6 bases). CDR3 length: 15 amino acids. CDR1 is SNHLY and CDR2 is FYNNEI in the germline V gene. The V end was cut by 6 bases, the J end by 3 bases, with 16 bases between. CDR3 nucleotides: TGTGCCAGCAGCGCCGCGGGACCCATGACAGATACGCAGTATTTT. Its protein is CASSAAGPMTDTQYF.

In its sample, this clone was seen many times. The chain couples TRBV6-2 or TRBV6-3 to TRBJ1-5; no firm D call. The length of the CDR3 is 13 residues. The V end lost 4 bases, the J end lost 6 bases, and 10 bases lay between the germline ends. Germline CDR1 and CDR2: MNHEY and SVGEGT. The CDR3 spells CASSSQGSQPQHF. The CDR3 bases are TGTGCCAGCAGTTCCCAAGGGAGTCAGCCCCAGCATTTT.

V gene TRBV14 combines with J gene TRBJ2-7; 7 bases align to TRBD1. Germline assignment: CDR1 SGHDN and CDR2 FVKESK. J gave up 3 bases and V 4 bases, and 9 bases lay outside the gene matches. The length of the CDR3 is 15 residues. The CDR3 sequence: CASSLQGVRGYEQYF. The CDR3 DNA reads as TGTGCCAGCAGCCTCCAGGGGGTCAGGGGCTACGAGCAGTACTTC.

The genes are TRBV7-3 and TRBJ2-7; D is ambiguous. The germline V gene encodes CDR1 SGHTA and CDR2 FQGTGA. The V and J ends lost 2 bases and 6 bases respectively, with 11 bases between them. This CDR3 is built from 13 residues. CDR3 loop: CASSLDGGGEQYF. For the CDR3, the DNA is TGTGCCAGCAGCTTAGATGGCGGCGGCGAGCAGTACTTC.

V gene TRBV6-5 combines with J gene TRBJ1-3; D gene uncertain. V gave up 11 bases and J gave up 3 bases, with 17 bases separating them. The CDR3 is made up of 14 amino acids. From germline, CDR1 is MNHEY and CDR2 SVGAGI. The DNA of the CDR3 is TGTGCCTGCATGAGGGAGCACGGTGGAAACACCATATATTTT. The encoded protein is CACMREHGGNTIYF.

The chain couples TRBV5-6 to TRBJ1-1, with TRBD1 matching over 9 bases. From germline, CDR1 is SGHDT and CDR2 YYEEEE. This CDR3 is built from 14 residues. With V trimmed by 5 bases and J by 3 bases, 5 bases remained unmatched. CDR3 residues: CASSHRDRDTEAFF. DNA of the CDR3: TGTGCCAGCAGTCACCGGGACAGGGACACTGAAGCTTTCTTT.

The chain joins TRBV28 to TRBJ1-3; D may be TRBD1 (6 bases). The CDR3 is 19 residues long. Germline CDR1 reads MDHEN; CDR2 reads SYDVKM. With 3 bases removed from V and 2 bases from J, the gap between germline ends came to 23 bases. CDR3 region: CASSFIGILQGIAGNTIYF. CDR3 coding DNA: TGTGCCAGCAGTTTTATAGGGATCTTACAGGGTATAGCTGGAAACACCATATATTTT.

This clone has more than one count but fewer than ten. This sequence joins TRBV27 and TRBJ1-2, with TRBD1 as a possible D gene (5 bases). This CDR3 is 14 amino acids long. Trimming shortened V by 2 bases and J by 5 bases, and 12 bases separated the two germline ends. The germline V gene encodes CDR1 MNHEY and CDR2 SMNVEV (reference sequence). Here the CDR3 reads CASSLGSGLYGYTF. In nucleotides, the CDR3 is TGTGCCAGCAGTTTAGGGTCAGGGCTTTATGGCTACACCTTC.

The chain joins TRBV28 to TRBJ2-7; 7 bases map to TRBD1. Trimming cost V 2 bases and J 6 bases; bases outside gene matches: 10. Germline CDR1 reads MDHEN; CDR2 reads SYDVKM. This CDR3 spans 15 amino acids. As DNA, the CDR3 is TGTGCCAGCAGTTTACGGGGTAGGGGGCTGGTCGAGCAGTACTTC. It is translated as CASSLRGRGLVEQYF.

The chain links TRBV20-1 to TRBJ2-4, with 8 bases aligning to TRBD2. The CDR3 is made up of 11 amino acids. The ends lost 6 bases at V and 8 bases at J; junction bases unmatched: 3. Germline V lookup: CDR1 DFQATT, CDR2 SNEGSKA (reference sequence). CDR3 in amino acids: CSAAGVDIQYF. CDR3 nucleotides: TGCAGTGCAGCGGGGGTTGACATTCAGTACTTC.

The table lists this clone with a few counts. The rearrangement uses TRBV12-3 or TRBV12-4 and TRBJ2-1, with a possible D match to TRBD2 (5 bases). Between the trimmed V and J ends, which lost 2 bases and 6 bases, there was a span of 8 bases. The CDR3 is made up of 13 amino acids. The CDR3 nucleotides are TGTGCCAGCAGTTTATCGGCGGGCAATGAGCAGTTCTTC. Translating it yields CASSLSAGNEQFF.

The chain carries TRBV6-5 and TRBJ1-1; D gene ambiguous. Germline-derived CDR1 and CDR2 are MNHEY and SVGAGI. The V gene lost 7 bases and the J gene lost 3 bases, with 9 bases spanning the gap. The CDR3 is 12 amino acids. In DNA form, the CDR3 reads TGTGCCAGCACCCGGGATGACACTGAAGCTTTCTTT. This codes for CASTRDDTEAFF.

This sequence joins TRBV10-3 and TRBJ2-3; TRBD1 might be the D (6 bases). The CDR3 has 15 amino acids. Trimming cost V 4 bases and J 2 bases, with 13 bases left between them. The V gene's germline CDR1 is ENHRY and CDR2 SYGVKD. CDR3 sequence reads: CAISGPGQNTDTQYF. CDR3 in DNA: TGTGCCATCAGTGGGCCCGGACAGAACACAGATACGCAGTATTTT.

The V call is TRBV12-1, the J call TRBJ2-2; TRBD2 is taken as the D call from the table, unchecked against the DNA. TRBV12-1 is classified as a pseudogene. This CDR3 has 16 amino acids. The DNA for the CDR3 is TGTGCCAGCAGCTCAATAGCGGGGGGGTGCACCGGGGAGCTGTTTTTT. Amino acids: CASSSIAGGCTGELFF.

The V gene is TRBV30, the J gene TRBJ1-5; 7 bases fit TRBD1. Germline CDR1 reads GTSNPN; CDR2 reads SVGIG (reference sequence). V shed 2 bases and J 4 bases; nucleotides not matched to a gene: 2. CDR3 size: 13 residues. CDR3: CAWSKQGNQPQHF. CDR3 in DNA: TGTGCCTGGAGTAAACAGGGGAATCAGCCCCAGCATTTT.

The chain links TRBV9 to TRBJ2-1; unclear D gene. The CDR3 is 15 residues long. Germline V gene sequence: CDR1 SGDLS, CDR2 YYNGEE. Deletions cut 5 bases from V and 3 bases from J, with 15 bases between. The chain's CDR3 is CASSLSGYYYNEQFF. DNA of the CDR3: TGTGCCAGCAGTCTTTCCGGGTACTACTACAATGAGCAGTTCTTC. The whole variable domain, remainder taken from reference TRBV9 and TRBJ2-1, is DSGVTQTPKHLITATGQRVTLRCSPRSGDLSVYWYQQSLDQGLQFLIQYYNGEERAKGNILERFSAQQFPDLHSELNLSSLELGDSALYFCASSLSGYYYNEQFFGPGTRLTVL.

The gene calls are TRBV6-5 and TRBJ1-1; D remains ambiguous. Trimming left V 2 bases short and J 1 base short, with 5 bases between. The CDR3 consists of 13 residues. CDR1 and CDR2 (germline): MNHEY, SVGAGI. CDR3 coding DNA: TGTGCCAGCAGTTACGGGCCGAACACTGAAGCTTTCTTT. Its translation is CASSYGPNTEAFF.

V gene TRBV20-1 combines with J gene TRBJ1-1; 9 bases are a match to TRBD1. Germline CDR1 and CDR2: DFQATT and SNEGSKA (reference sequence). The length of the CDR3 is 11 residues. The V and J ends lost 5 bases and 10 bases, in that order; junction bases with no gene match: 5. The CDR3 here is CSAGDRVGAFF. CDR3 coding DNA: TGCAGTGCTGGGGACAGGGTAGGAGCTTTCTTT.

This clone has just one count. The rearrangement uses TRBV5-1 and TRBJ2-1, with 9 bases fitting TRBD1. The V gene's germline CDR1 is SGHRS and CDR2 YFSETQ. V dropped 3 bases and J dropped 8; count of bases not matched to a gene: 9. The CDR3 is 15 amino acids. CDR3 coding DNA: TGCGCCAGCAGCTCGGGACAGGGTGTTTGGGATGAGCAGTTCTTC. Translating gives CASSSGQGVWDEQFF.

The chain uses TRBV11-1 and TRBJ2-1, with 10 bases identical to TRBD1. The CDR3 contains 15 residues. V trimming: 4 bases; J trimming: 10 bases; junction bases outside the gene matches: 10. The germline V gene encodes CDR1 SGHAT and CDR2 FQDESV (reference sequence). Here the CDR3 reads CASSSGQGFRVEQFF. The CDR3 nucleotides read TGTGCCAGCAGCTCGGGACAGGGGTTTCGGGTGGAGCAGTTCTTC.